This is a list of T cell receptor beta chains from one sample in a study of T cells in Graves' hyperthyroidism and ophthalmopathy. MiXCR was run by TCRdb on the multiplex PCR reads, yielding one entry per CDR3 protein. The table has around 490,000 distinct CDR3 sequences, 20% seen once. Sample: blood. These receptors originate from a man in his forties with Graves' ophthalmopathy. The CDR3 runs from the conserved cysteine through the conserved F or W. The D gene is left open where the match is weak. Some rows have no size entry. The others give once, few or many, or a class for an expanded clone.

size: .; J: TRBJ2-7; V: TRBV29-1; D: TRBD2; CDR3: CSVVIGERDYEQYF; DNA: TGCAGCGTTGTTATAGGGGAGCGGGACTACGAGCAGTACTTC
size: .; J: TRBJ1-1; V: TRBV3-1; D: TRBD1; CDR3: CASSLWDRANTEAFF; DNA: TGTGCCAGCAGCCTATGGGACAGGGCGAACACTGAAGCTTTCTTT
size: few; J: TRBJ2-3; V: TRBV19; D: .; CDR3: CASSMARGTDTQYF; DNA: TGTGCCAGTAGTATGGCGAGAGGTACAGATACGCAGTATTTT
size: few; J: TRBJ1-2; V: TRBV20-1; D: TRBD1; CDR3: CSARDPGGGNYGYTF; DNA: TGCAGTGCTAGAGATCCAGGGGGCGGTAACTATGGCTACACCTTC
size: .; J: TRBJ2-1; V: TRBV18; D: .; CDR3: CASSRSRDEQFF; DNA: TGTGCCAGCTCAAGGTCTAGGGATGAGCAGTTCTTC
size: many; J: TRBJ1-1; V: TRBV18; D: TRBD1; CDR3: CASSLVGGQGTEAFF; DNA: TGTGCCAGCTCACTAGTGGGGGGACAGGGAACTGAAGCTTTCTTT
size: .; J: TRBJ2-7; V: TRBV6-2/TRBV6-3; D: .; CDR3: CASTDVGRSYEQYF; DNA: TGTGCCAGCACCGACGTGGGTCGGTCCTACGAGCAGTACTTC
size: many; J: TRBJ2-7; V: TRBV28; D: TRBD2; CDR3: CASTEGGGRTYEQYF; DNA: TGTGCCAGCACAGAGGGTGGCGGGAGGACCTACGAGCAGTACTTC
size: .; J: TRBJ2-3; V: TRBV11-2; D: TRBD2; CDR3: CASSTGRGAPGTQYF; DNA: TGTGCCAGCTCAACCGGGCGGGGGGCCCCGGGTACGCAGTATTTT
size: few; J: TRBJ2-1; V: TRBV7-2; D: TRBD2; CDR3: CASSLASVAGGGEQFF; DNA: TGTGCCAGCAGCTTAGCTTCTGTAGCGGGAGGTGGTGAGCAGTTCTTC
size: .; J: TRBJ2-3; V: TRBV5-1; D: .; CDR3: CASSLISGQGSTDTQYF; DNA: TGCGCCAGCAGCTTGATTTCAGGGCAGGGTAGCACAGATACGCAGTATTTT
size: .; J: TRBJ1-1; V: TRBV29-1; D: .; CDR3: CSSGGFRNTEAFF; DNA: TGCAGCTCCGGTGGGTTTCGGAACACTGAAGCTTTCTTT
size: few; J: TRBJ2-2; V: TRBV6-1; D: .; CDR3: CASTKIAGLGGELFF; DNA: TGTGCCAGCACCAAGATTGCCGGGCTGGGCGGGGAGCTGTTTTTT
size: .; J: TRBJ1-5; V: TRBV30; D: TRBD1; CDR3: CAWSVQGGHQPQHF; DNA: TGTGCCTGGAGTGTACAGGGGGGGCATCAGCCCCAGCATTTT
size: few; J: TRBJ2-2; V: TRBV4-1; D: .; CDR3: CASSQDSGGRDTGELFF; DNA: TGCGCCAGCAGCCAAGATTCAGGGGGGAGGGACACCGGGGAGCTGTTTTTT
size: many; J: TRBJ2-7; V: TRBV18; D: .; CDR3: CASSPPVGGQYEQYF; DNA: TGTGCCAGCTCACCACCGGTGGGGGGACAGTACGAGCAGTACTTC
size: many; J: TRBJ1-1; V: TRBV2; D: .; CDR3: CASSYGGPEAFF; DNA: TGTGCCAGCAGTTACGGGGGGCCTGAAGCTTTCTTT
size: many; J: TRBJ2-1; V: TRBV3-1; D: .; CDR3: CASSQDRQVYNEQFF; DNA: TGTGCCAGCAGCCAAGATCGGCAGGTATACAATGAGCAGTTCTTC
size: .; J: TRBJ2-1; V: TRBV29-1; D: TRBD2; CDR3: CSETGGAYNEQFF; DNA: TGCAGCGAGACGGGGGGTGCCTACAATGAGCAGTTCTTC
size: .; J: TRBJ2-7; V: TRBV5-1; D: .; CDR3: CASSLAVRGKGYEQYF; DNA: TGCGCCAGCAGCTTGGCCGTCAGAGGGAAGGGTTACGAGCAGTACTTC
size: .; J: TRBJ2-3; V: TRBV7-6; D: TRBD2; CDR3: CASSSSGTSKADTQYF; DNA: TGTGCCAGCAGCTCCTCCGGGACTAGCAAGGCAGATACGCAGTATTTT
size: many; J: TRBJ2-3; V: TRBV6-1; D: TRBD2; CDR3: CASRGSGIGTDTQYF; DNA: TGTGCCAGCAGAGGAAGCGGGATCGGCACAGATACGCAGTATTTT
size: .; J: TRBJ2-1; V: TRBV6-2/TRBV6-3; D: .; CDR3: CASSYLGLSNNEQFF; DNA: TGTGCCAGCAGTTACCTGGGACTTTCGAACAATGAGCAGTTCTTC
size: .; J: TRBJ2-5; V: TRBV6-1; D: TRBD1; CDR3: CASKIMGQSQETQYF; DNA: TGTGCCAGCAAGATAATGGGACAGAGCCAAGAGACCCAGTACTTC
size: .; J: TRBJ1-4; V: TRBV20-1; D: .; CDR3: CSARGGPNEKLFF; DNA: TGCAGTGCTAGAGGGGGACCTAATGAAAAACTGTTTTTT
size: .; J: TRBJ2-1; V: TRBV10-3; D: TRBD2; CDR3: CAISKTSGSSYNEQFF; DNA: TGTGCCATCAGTAAGACTAGCGGGAGCTCCTACAATGAGCAGTTCTTC
size: .; J: TRBJ1-6; V: TRBV5-1; D: .; CDR3: CASSLDITSPLHF; DNA: TGCGCCAGCAGCCTCGATATCACTTCACCCCTCCACTTT
size: few; J: TRBJ2-5; V: TRBV6-2/TRBV6-3; D: .; CDR3: CASSSTRTPKETQYF; DNA: TGTGCCAGCAGTTCCACAAGGACCCCGAAAGAGACCCAGTACTTC
size: .; J: TRBJ1-1; V: TRBV29-1; D: .; CDR3: CSVPGDTEAFF; DNA: TGCAGCGTTCCAGGGGACACTGAAGCTTTCTTT
size: few; J: TRBJ2-1; V: TRBV6-2/TRBV6-3; D: TRBD2; CDR3: CASGTGGHNEQFF; DNA: TGTGCCAGCGGAACGGGAGGACACAATGAGCAGTTCTTC
size: .; J: TRBJ2-1; V: TRBV19; D: .; CDR3: CASRQSSYNEQFF; DNA: TGTGCCAGTAGACAGAGCTCCTACAATGAGCAGTTCTTC
size: many; J: TRBJ2-3; V: TRBV18; D: .; CDR3: CASSSIAVHSSTDTQYF; DNA: TGTGCCAGCTCGTCAATAGCAGTTCACTCTAGCACAGATACGCAGTATTTT
size: .; J: TRBJ2-5; V: TRBV6-1; D: TRBD2; CDR3: CASTRGRDETQYF; DNA: TGTGCCAGCACCCGAGGGAGGGATGAGACCCAGTACTTC
size: .; J: TRBJ1-1; V: TRBV20-1; D: TRBD1; CDR3: CSARPMGQQNTEAFF; DNA: TGCAGTGCTAGACCCATGGGACAGCAGAACACTGAAGCTTTCTTT
size: many; J: TRBJ2-1; V: TRBV2; D: TRBD2; CDR3: CASRTLAGFNEQFF; DNA: TGTGCCAGCAGAACCCTAGCGGGGTTCAATGAGCAGTTCTTC
size: many; J: TRBJ2-4; V: TRBV28; D: .; CDR3: CASSLRTTSKNIQYF; DNA: TGTGCCAGCAGTTTGCGGACCACTTCCAAAAACATTCAGTACTTC
size: .; J: TRBJ2-7; V: TRBV5-1; D: .; CDR3: CASSLASDYEQYF; DNA: TGCGCCAGCAGCTTGGCGTCTGACTACGAGCAGTACTTC
size: .; J: TRBJ2-3; V: TRBV5-8; D: .; CDR3: CASSSDGDFTDTQYF; DNA: TGTGCCAGCAGCTCGGACGGAGACTTCACAGATACGCAGTATTTT
size: .; J: TRBJ2-5; V: TRBV18; D: .; CDR3: CASSRQGIRSQETQYF; DNA: TGTGCCAGCTCACGGCAGGGGATCCGGAGCCAAGAGACCCAGTACTTC
size: many; J: TRBJ2-1; V: TRBV12-3/TRBV12-4; D: TRBD1; CDR3: CASRLRGTGDYNEQFF; DNA: TGTGCCAGCAGGCTCAGGGGGACAGGGGATTACAATGAGCAGTTCTTC
size: .; J: TRBJ1-1; V: TRBV6-1; D: .; CDR3: CASKIQGNTEAFF; DNA: TGTGCCAGCAAGATCCAGGGGAACACTGAAGCTTTCTTT